These 24 T cell receptor beta chains originate from one sample sequenced in a study of CD8+ T cells in alopecia areata. The treatment: oral pan-JAK inhibitor, 5-10 mg twice daily. Reverse transcription of extracted RNA yielded cDNA, which provided the sequencing template. The protocol was immunoSEQ multiplex PCR, while the TCRdb copy is restricted to in-frame clones and leaves out a portion. The table includes about 110,000 clones, around 50% detected once. The specimen was CD8+ T cells sorted from blood, collected at week 24, from a patient treated with tofacitinib. The receptors derive from a human donor with alopecia areata.

The gene calls are TRBV6-5 and TRBJ2-7, with TRBD1 matching 9 bases. The ends lost 7 bases at V and 2 bases at J; junction bases unmatched: 9. Germline V lookup: CDR1 MNHEY, CDR2 SVGAGI. This CDR3 region has 15 residues. The CDR3: CASTPFRDRAYEQYF. CDR3 coding DNA: TGTGCCAGCACCCCTTTCCGGGACAGGGCCTACGAGCAGTACTTC.

This clone appeared once. The chain joins TRBV11-2 to TRBJ2-2, with no clear D. The CDR3 runs to 13 residues. Germline CDR1 SGHAT, CDR2 FQNNGV. V gave up 4 bases and J gave up 5 bases, with 8 bases separating them. Here the CDR3 reads CASSYQETGELFF. CDR3 nucleotide sequence: TGTGCCAGCAGCTATCAGGAGACCGGGGAGCTGTTTTTT.

The gene calls are TRBV23-1 and TRBJ1-5; 8 bases agree with TRBD1. TRBV23-1 falls under the ORF class, with uncertain function. J gave up 8 bases and V 4 bases, and 4 bases lay outside the gene matches. The CDR3 covers 13 residues. In nucleotides, the CDR3 is TGCGCCAGCAGTCCTACAGGGGGGGAGCCCCAGCATTTT. Amino acids: CASSPTGGEPQHF.

V gene TRBV5-6 combines with J gene TRBJ1-5, with TRBD1 identical over 7 bases. Germline V lookup: CDR1 SGHDT, CDR2 YYEEEE. V trimming: 4 bases; J trimming: 2 bases; junction bases outside the gene matches: 3. The CDR3 is 14 residues long. CDR3 sequence: CASSQTGGNQPQHF. In DNA form, the CDR3 reads TGTGCCAGCAGCCAAACAGGGGGCAATCAGCCCCAGCATTTT.

The chain links TRBV29-1 to TRBJ2-1, with 9 bases identical to TRBD2. The CDR3 runs to 15 residues. The V gene's germline CDR1 is SQVTM and CDR2 ANQGSEA. V gave up 5 bases and J gave up 10 bases; unmatched junction bases: 15. CDR3 DNA sequence: TGCAGCGTTCTTAGCGGGGGCCCCAATGTCTTAGAGCAGTTCTTC. Its protein product is CSVLSGGPNVLEQFF.

This clone came up once. The V gene is TRBV6-5, the J gene TRBJ1-3; TRBD1 aligns across 9 bases. With V trimmed by 8 bases and J by 8 bases, 7 bases remained unmatched. This CDR3 has 13 amino acids. Germline V gene sequence: CDR1 MNHEY, CDR2 SVGAGI. The CDR3 DNA is TGTGCCAGCGGCACAGGGGGCGGAGACACCATATATTTT. As protein: CASGTGGGDTIYF.

In its sample, this clone was seen once. The chain carries TRBV7-8 and TRBJ2-7; 7 bases map to TRBD1. The CDR3 extends over 15 amino acids. The V and J ends lost 2 bases and 3 bases, in that order; junction bases with no gene match: 7. Per the germline V gene, CDR1 is SGHVS and CDR2 is FQNEAQ. The CDR3 loop reads CASSLSRRGLYEQYF. The CDR3, as DNA: TGTGCCAGCAGCTTATCCCGAAGGGGGCTCTACGAGCAGTACTTC.

The V and J genes are TRBV27 and TRBJ2-1; possibly TRBD1 for D (6 bases). Germline values: CDR1 MNHEY, CDR2 SMNVEV (reference sequence). Trimming stripped 7 bases from V and 4 bases from J, with 14 bases between. This CDR3 has 14 residues. DNA for the CDR3: TGTGCCAGCAAAGGCCTAGGGGGATACAATGAGCAGTTCTTC. Translation: CASKGLGGYNEQFF.

This clone showed up just a few times. The rearrangement uses TRBV7-9 and TRBJ1-4, with D uncertain. This CDR3 is 12 amino acids long. V lost 1 base, J lost 8 bases, and 5 bases lay in between. Germline CDR1 is SEHNR and CDR2 is FQNEAQ (reference sequence). CDR3: CASSLEEEKLFF. CDR3 nucleotide sequence: TGTGCCAGCAGCTTAGAGGAGGAAAAACTGTTTTTT.

This sequence joins TRBV19 and TRBJ2-7, with D perhaps TRBD1 (6 bases). The V gene's germline CDR1 is LNHDA and CDR2 SQIVND (reference sequence). The CDR3 loop spans 14 amino acids. The germline V and J ends were trimmed by 5 bases and 0 bases, with 11 bases remaining between them. The DNA of the CDR3 is TGTGCCAGTAGTGTGCAGGGGAGCTCCTACGAGCAGTACTTC. Protein product: CASSVQGSSYEQYF.

Worth noting for this clone: Other DNA sequences of this sample code for an identical CDR3. The CDR3 loop is CASSLAGGTDTQYF. The CDR3 DNA is TGTGCCAGCAGCTTAGCAGGGGGCACAGATACGCAGTATTTT. The V call is TRBV7-3, the J call TRBJ2-3, with a tentative D call TRBD1 (6 bases). The germline V gene encodes CDR1 SGHTA and CDR2 FQGTGA. With 2 bases removed from V and 1 base from J, the gap between germline ends came to 7 bases. The CDR3 spans 14 residues.

The chain combines TRBV5-1 with TRBJ2-3; TRBD2 matches at 9 bases. V lost 4 bases, J lost 2 bases, and 8 bases stayed unmatched. Germline V lookup: CDR1 SGHRS, CDR2 YFSETQ. The CDR3 is 16 amino acids. CDR3 sequence reads: CASSPPERGVTDTQYF. The CDR3 DNA reads TGCGCCAGCAGCCCACCGGAGCGGGGGGTCACAGATACGCAGTATTTT.

The rearrangement uses TRBV27 and TRBJ1-5; D possibly corresponds to TRBD1 (5 bases). Per the germline V gene, CDR1 is MNHEY and CDR2 is SMNVEV (reference sequence). The ends were cut back, 5 bases at V and 2 bases at J, with 16 bases in the middle. This CDR3 comprises 16 residues. The CDR3 DNA is TGTGCCAGCAGTCCACATGGGGGTTGGGGCAATCAGCCCCAGCATTTT. It translates to CASSPHGGWGNQPQHF.

The chain is built from TRBV10-3 and TRBJ2-2; D gene ambiguous. V was cut by 8 bases and J by 5 bases, with 3 bases left in between. This CDR3 has 10 amino acids. Germline V gene lookup returns CDR1 ENHRY and CDR2 SYGVKD. The CDR3 coding sequence is TGTGCCATCTGGACCGGGGAGCTGTTTTTT. This codes for CAIWTGELFF.

The V call is TRBV6-6, the J call TRBJ2-7; weak D call: TRBD1 (6 bases). Germline V CDR1 and CDR2: MNHNY, SVGAGI (reference sequence). The CDR3 has 12 amino acids. With 5 bases removed from V and 7 bases from J, the gap between germline ends came to 12 bases. CDR3 sequence reads: CASSKQGLEQYF. In nucleotides, the CDR3 is TGTGCCAGCAGTAAACAGGGTCTGGAGCAGTACTTC.

The V call is TRBV29-1, the J call TRBJ2-1; 13 bases are a match to TRBD2. This CDR3 spans 18 amino acids. Germline trimming cut 0 bases from V and 2 bases from J; bases unmatched to any gene: 7. The germline V gene encodes CDR1 SQVTM and CDR2 ANQGSEA. The DNA for the CDR3 is TGCAGCGTTGAAGATCCGGAACTAGCGGGGGGGCCCTACAATGAGCAGTTCTTC. Translated: CSVEDPELAGGPYNEQFF.

The chain combines TRBV2 with TRBJ1-5; no clear D gene. The V end lost 4 bases, the J end lost 3 bases, and 10 bases lay between the germline ends. The germline V gene encodes CDR1 SNHLY and CDR2 FYNNEI. There are 14 residues in the CDR3. The CDR3 DNA is TGTGCCAGCAGTGCGGGAGGGCCCAATCAGCCCCAGCATTTT. Translated, it gives CASSAGGPNQPQHF.

This clone was seen a few times. This chain joins TRBV18 and TRBJ2-1; D call uncertain. Germline-derived CDR1 and CDR2 are KGHSH and LQKENI. With 6 bases removed from V and 7 bases from J, the gap between germline ends came to 10 bases. The CDR3 totals 12 residues. CDR3 amino acids: CASSVGGNEQFF. Written as DNA, the CDR3 is TGTGCCAGCTCTGTAGGTGGGAATGAGCAGTTCTTC.

This sequence joins TRBV2 and TRBJ1-4; D unclear. This CDR3 contains 15 residues. The germline gives CDR1 SNHLY, CDR2 FYNNEI. V was trimmed by 10 bases and J by 5 bases, leaving 20 bases between them. CDR3: CATLYPGRGNEKLFF. The CDR3 coding sequence is TGTGCCACCTTGTACCCGGGCCGGGGAAATGAAAAACTGTTTTTT.

This clone appeared a few times. The J gene is TRBJ1-1, the V gene TRBV6-5; TRBD1 agrees at 7 bases. The trim removed 2 bases at V and 3 bases at J, leaving 6 bases unmatched. The CDR3 is 15 amino acids. Germline V gives CDR1 MNHEY, CDR2 SVGAGI. CDR3 in amino acids: CASSYGGDSHTEAFF. CDR3 sequence (DNA): TGTGCCAGCAGTTACGGCGGGGACAGCCACACTGAAGCTTTCTTT.

This chain joins TRBV7-3 and TRBJ2-5, with D perhaps given as TRBD1 or TRBD2 (6 bases each). The germline V gene encodes CDR1 SGHTA and CDR2 FQGTGA. This CDR3 is built from 15 residues. Trimming took 0 bases from V and 2 from J, leaving 10 bases between them. The CDR3 is CASSLTGGWQETQYF. CDR3 coding DNA: TGTGCCAGCAGCTTAACGGGGGGCTGGCAAGAGACCCAGTACTTC.

The CDR3 sequence: CASSHGSTGVYSPLHF. The CDR3 coding sequence is TGCGCCAGCAGCCACGGATCGACAGGGGTTTATTCACCCCTCCACTTT. J is TRBJ1-6 and V is TRBV4-3, with TRBD1 matching 8 bases. V was clipped by 3 bases and J by 8 bases; unmatched bases: 9. CDR1 and CDR2 (germline): LGHNA, YSLEER. This CDR3 has 16 residues.

This clone was recorded a few times. V usage is TRBV2 and J usage is TRBJ2-5; D remains unclear. Trimming left V 2 bases short and J 5 bases short, with 21 bases between. Germline V gene sequence: CDR1 SNHLY, CDR2 FYNNEI. The CDR3 is 17 amino acids. CDR3 region: CASSEIMAPQPEETQYF. Here the CDR3 DNA reads TGTGCCAGCAGTGAAATTATGGCCCCCCAACCGGAGGAGACCCAGTACTTC.

The chain uses TRBV5-1 and TRBJ2-7; D remains ambiguous. V lost 4 bases and J 0 bases, leaving 2 bases between the germline ends. Germline V gene data show CDR1 as SGHRS and CDR2 as YFSETQ. The CDR3 runs to 11 residues. The CDR3 sequence: CASSPSYEQYF. The CDR3 DNA reads TGCGCCAGCAGCCCCTCCTACGAGCAGTACTTC.